Shown below are 18 T cell receptor beta chains from a single sample sequenced in a study of blood T cell repertoires in COVID-19. Assay used: immunoSEQ multiplex PCR; TCRdb lists only in-frame clones, some missing. The profile shows tens of thousands of clones, roughly 84% of them singletons. Input material: peripheral blood. The receptors stem from a middle-aged man with acute or convalescent COVID-19.

V and J are TRBV7-9 and TRBJ1-1; the match to TRBD1 covers 7 bases. Germline CDR1 reads SEHNR; CDR2 reads FQNEAQ (reference sequence). Trimming removed 5 bases from V and 3 bases from J; junction bases left unmatched: 9. The CDR3 contains 15 residues. The CDR3: CASSPTGTEYTEAFF. In DNA, the CDR3 is TGTGCCAGCAGCCCAACCGGGACAGAGTACACTGAAGCTTTCTTT.

The rearrangement uses TRBV4-1 and TRBJ2-7; TRBD2 agrees at 10 bases. Germline values: CDR1 MGHRA, CDR2 YSYEKL. This CDR3 contains 18 residues. The V and J ends lost 1 base and 1 base, in that order; junction bases with no gene match: 10. This CDR3 is CASSQAHSGRIRSYEQYF. CDR3 DNA: TGCGCCAGCAGCCAAGCACATAGCGGGAGGATTAGGTCCTACGAGCAGTACTTC.

The gene calls are TRBV9 and TRBJ1-4, with D possibly TRBD1 on 5 matching bases. With 0 bases removed from V and 8 bases from J, the gap between germline ends came to 14 bases. The CDR3 length is 15 residues. The germline V gene encodes CDR1 SGDLS and CDR2 YYNGEE. In DNA, the CDR3 is TGTGCCAGCAGCGTAGTTGGGGCCGCTGGCGAAAAACTGTTTTTT. Its translation is CASSVVGAAGEKLFF.

The chain combines TRBV19 with TRBJ1-4; D not resolved. In germline, CDR1 is LNHDA, CDR2 SQIVND (reference sequence). Trimming took 8 bases from V and 0 from J, leaving 7 bases between them. The CDR3 runs to 13 residues. For the CDR3, the DNA is TGTGCCAGTGGGCTTGCAACTAATGAAAAACTGTTTTTT. This gives the protein CASGLATNEKLFF.

The chain is built from TRBV5-1 and TRBJ1-1; TRBD1 matches 9 bases. The V gene end was trimmed by 4 bases and the J gene end by 8 bases; junction bases not matched to a gene: 6. The germline gives CDR1 SGHRS, CDR2 YFSETQ. The CDR3 extends over 13 amino acids. Here the CDR3 reads CASSPEGQGEAFF. As DNA, the CDR3 is TGCGCCAGCAGCCCGGAGGGACAGGGAGAAGCTTTCTTT.

The V call is TRBV18, the J call TRBJ2-7; 9 bases agree with TRBD2. The V gene end was trimmed by 4 bases and the J gene end by 5 bases; junction bases not matched to a gene: 6. The CDR3 has 14 residues. CDR1 and CDR2 from the germline V gene are KGHSH and LQKENI. CDR3 in DNA: TGTGCCAGCTCACGTGATAGCGGGAGAGACGAGCAGTACTTC. This encodes CASSRDSGRDEQYF.

V is TRBV28 and J is TRBJ1-5; 9 bases are shared with TRBD1. CDR3 length: 16 residues. The V gene's germline CDR1 is MDHEN and CDR2 SYDVKM. Trimming removed 2 bases from V and 5 bases from J; junction bases left unmatched: 7. The CDR3 DNA reads as TGTGCCAGCAGTTTACCCCGGGACAGGGAGGATCAGCCCCAGCATTTT. Protein product: CASSLPRDREDQPQHF.

The chain recombines TRBV27 with TRBJ1-4, with 7 nucleotides matching TRBD1. This CDR3 contains 15 residues. The J segment lost 6 bases and the V segment lost 5 bases, leaving 9 bases of the junction unmatched. The germline V gene has CDR1 MNHEY and CDR2 SMNVEV (reference sequence). In DNA form, the CDR3 reads TGTGCCAGCAGTCATGCTGACAGGGTCGATGAAAAACTGTTTTTT. Protein: CASSHADRVDEKLFF.

V usage is TRBV30 and J usage is TRBJ1-1, with a possible D match to TRBD1 (6 bases). Trimming pared 5 bases from V and 10 bases from J, leaving 20 bases between. The CDR3 length is 13 residues. Looked up from germline, CDR1 is GTSNPN and CDR2 is SVGIG (reference sequence). DNA for the CDR3: TGTGCCTGGGGAGACAGGTCCCCTCCTGGAGCTTTCTTT. It codes for CAWGDRSPPGAFF.

The V and J genes are TRBV11-2 and TRBJ1-2; D is possibly TRBD1 (5 bases). The germline gives CDR1 SGHAT, CDR2 FQNNGV. The CDR3 sequence is 15 residues long. Trimming pared 4 bases from V and 3 bases from J, leaving 15 bases between. CDR3 region: CASSSYRSGDYGYTF. CDR3 sequence (DNA): TGTGCCAGCAGCTCCTACAGGTCCGGCGACTATGGCTACACCTTC.

The chain combines TRBV7-4 with TRBJ1-1, with D uncertain. The CDR3 contains 10 residues. From germline, CDR1 is SGHVT and CDR2 SQSDAQ. Trimming left V 9 bases short and J 4 bases short, with 6 bases between. The DNA for the CDR3 is TGTGCCAGGCGCGGCACTGAAGCTTTCTTT. Amino acids: CARRGTEAFF.

The chain is built from TRBV12-3 or TRBV12-4 and TRBJ1-5; tentative D call: TRBD1 (5 bases). The CDR3 is made up of 13 amino acids. Between the trimmed V and J ends, which lost 5 bases and 5 bases, there was a span of 10 bases. For the CDR3, the DNA is TGTGCCAGCAGTCTAGGGGCTTATCAGCCCCAGCATTTT. Its translation is CASSLGAYQPQHF.

The chain is built from TRBV28 and TRBJ2-6; D unclear. Germline V gene sequence: CDR1 MDHEN, CDR2 SYDVKM. The CDR3 runs to 14 residues. Trimming shortened V by 8 bases and J by 0 bases, and 8 bases separated the two germline ends. The CDR3 is CASQFGSGANVLTF. The CDR3 DNA sequence: TGTGCCAGCCAATTCGGCTCTGGGGCCAACGTCCTGACTTTC.

V gene TRBV6-6 combines with J gene TRBJ1-4, with unresolved D. The germline gives CDR1 MNHNY, CDR2 SVGAGI (reference sequence). V gave up 0 bases and J gave up 8 bases, with 7 bases separating them. CDR3 length: 13 amino acids. The chain's CDR3 is CASSYSKLEKLFF. The CDR3 region has the DNA TGTGCCAGCAGTTACTCGAAGCTGGAAAAACTGTTTTTT.

The gene calls are TRBV30 and TRBJ1-5; 8 bases are a match to TRBD1. The V and J ends lost 3 bases and 7 bases, in that order; junction bases with no gene match: 8. The CDR3 is 14 residues long. Looked up from germline, CDR1 is GTSNPN and CDR2 is SVGIG (reference sequence). The CDR3 loop reads CAWSTGGEEQPQHF. CDR3 nucleotides: TGTGCCTGGAGCACAGGGGGTGAGGAACAGCCCCAGCATTTT. Together with reference TRBV30 and TRBJ1-5, the CDR3 gives the full variable domain: SQTIHQWPATLVQPVGSPLSLECTVEGTSNPNLYWYRQAAGRGLQLLFYSVGIGQISSEVPQNLSASRPQDRQFILSSKKLLLSDSGFYLCAWSTGGEEQPQHFGDGTRLSIL.

This CDR3 reads CASSPGRGTEAFF. The CDR3 region has the DNA TGTGCCAGCAGCCCAGGCAGGGGGACTGAAGCTTTCTTT. The chain joins TRBV21-1 to TRBJ1-1; the D segment call TRBD1 is taken from the table without a DNA check. TRBV21-1 has pseudogene status. The CDR3 loop spans 13 amino acids.

The chain employs TRBV7-3 and TRBJ2-3, with 8 bases aligning to TRBD2. Germline-derived CDR1 and CDR2 are SGHTA and FQGTGA. The CDR3 extends over 16 amino acids. Trimming cost V 0 bases and J 4 bases; bases outside gene matches: 6. CDR3 region: CASSLTAGGSADTQYF. CDR3 bases: TGTGCCAGCAGCTTAACGGCGGGGGGAAGCGCAGATACGCAGTATTTT.

This clone has only a few counts. The rearrangement links TRBV2 to TRBJ1-5; TRBD1 matches 8 bases. CDR1 and CDR2 from the germline V gene are SNHLY and FYNNEI. V lost 6 bases to trimming and J lost 6 bases; unmatched junction nucleotides: 10. There are 15 residues in the CDR3. The CDR3 reads CASRRTGPGGQPQHF. CDR3 DNA: TGTGCCAGCAGGCGGACAGGGCCGGGGGGTCAGCCCCAGCATTTT.